Listed below are T cell receptor beta chains from one sample, sequenced in a study of OX40 agonist ivuxolimab in advanced cancers. Repertoires were generated with immunoSEQ multiplex PCR, while TCRdb's copy carries only in-frame clones and drops some. The sample includes 60,000 to 75,000 clones, approximately 81% of them seen just once. The source material was CD4+ or CD8+ T cells sorted from blood, sampled in a trial of the OX40 agonist ivuxolimab. The receptors originated from an adult with an advanced solid tumor such as melanoma, head and neck, liver or kidney cancer. CDR3s include the opening cysteine and the closing phenylalanine or tryptophan. D genes are given only for firm matches. Clone size is stated in some rows and not others, as once, few, many or a class when expanded.

size | D | J | V | CDR3 | DNA
- | - | TRBJ2-7 | TRBV5-5 | CASSLDGFSYEQYF | TGTGCCAGCAGCTTGGATGGGTTCTCCTACGAGCAGTACTTC
- | - | TRBJ2-7 | TRBV18 | CASSPLSRFHEQYF | TGTGCCAGCTCACCACTCAGCAGATTCCACGAGCAGTACTTC
- | TRBD1 | TRBJ1-5 | TRBV9 | CASSVGDRGLQPQHF | TGTGCCAGCAGCGTAGGGGACAGGGGGCTTCAGCCCCAGCATTTT
- | TRBD2 | TRBJ2-1 | TRBV5-1 | CASSLERGSYNEQFF | TGCGCCAGCAGCTTGGAGCGGGGGTCCTACAATGAGCAGTTCTTC
- | - | TRBJ2-1 | TRBV20-1 | CSAKTGNEQFF | TGCAGTGCTAAAACAGGGAATGAGCAGTTCTTC
once | - | TRBJ2-7 | TRBV27 | CASSLGRGSYEQYF | TGTGCCAGCAGTTTGGGGCGAGGTTCCTACGAGCAGTACTTC
- | TRBD1 | TRBJ2-5 | TRBV19 | CASSIPGGTETQYF | TGTGCCAGTAGTATCCCAGGGGGTACGGAGACCCAGTACTTC
once | TRBD1 | TRBJ2-3 | TRBV18 | CASSPPDRDRPDTQYF | TGTGCCAGCTCACCTCCAGACCGGGACAGGCCAGATACGCAGTATTTT
- | - | TRBJ1-1 | TRBV5-4 | CASSLQGPNTEAFF | TGTGCCAGCAGCTTGCAGGGACCGAACACTGAAGCTTTCTTT
- | TRBD1 | TRBJ1-5 | TRBV30 | CAWRQGGYSNQPQHF | TGTGCCTGGCGACAGGGGGGGTATAGCAATCAGCCCCAGCATTTT
- | - | TRBJ1-1 | TRBV30 | CAWRRLGTATTMNTEAFF | TGTGCCTGGAGAAGGTTGGGGACGGCAACCACAATGAACACTGAAGCTTTCTTT
- | TRBD1 | TRBJ1-1 | TRBV9 | CASSVGGTVNTEAFF | TGTGCCAGCAGCGTGGGCGGGACAGTCAACACTGAAGCTTTCTTT
- | TRBD2 | TRBJ2-1 | TRBV28 | CASTPGGLAGGEQFF | TGTGCCAGCACTCCCGGTGGACTAGCGGGGGGGGAGCAGTTCTTC
- | - | TRBJ2-2 | TRBV5-5 | CASSLGYTGELFF | TGTGCCAGCAGCCTAGGATACACCGGGGAGCTGTTTTTT
- | - | TRBJ1-5 | TRBV7-7 | CASSLGGGEHQPQHF | TGTGCCAGCAGCTTAGGGGGGGGCGAGCATCAGCCCCAGCATTTT
few | - | TRBJ2-7 | TRBV28 | CASSPQVYEQYF | TGTGCCAGCAGCCCTCAAGTTTACGAGCAGTACTTC
- | TRBD1 | TRBJ2-1 | TRBV7-9 | CASSSGVPGQIYNEQFF | TGTGCCAGCAGCAGTGGGGTACCGGGACAGATTTACAATGAGCAGTTCTTC
few | - | TRBJ2-7 | TRBV5-1 | CATKAGVLTYEQYF | TGCGCCACCAAGGCTGGGGTCCTAACCTACGAGCAGTACTTC
few | - | TRBJ1-4 | TRBV4-1 | CASSQGGSFGEKLFF | TGCGCCAGCAGCCAAGGGGGGTCGTTTGGTGAAAAACTGTTTTTT
- | TRBD1 | TRBJ2-1 | TRBV11-3 | CASSPGQGKRRVVF | TGTGCCAGCAGCCCAGGACAGGGCAAAAGAAGGGTTGTCTTC
- | - | TRBJ2-3 | TRBV29-1 | CSVEDRLAADTQYF | TGCAGCGTTGAAGATCGGCTAGCCGCAGATACGCAGTATTTT
- | TRBD1 | TRBJ2-1 | TRBV5-1 | CASSLRRQGGNEQFF | TGCGCCAGCAGCTTGAGGAGACAGGGTGGAAATGAGCAGTTCTTC
few | TRBD2 | TRBJ2-1 | TRBV9 | CASSVEIAGAGNKQFF | TGTGCCAGCAGCGTAGAAATAGCGGGGGCCGGCAATAAGCAGTTCTTC
- | - | TRBJ2-2 | TRBV11-3 | CASSLGFGRQSNTGELFF | TGTGCCAGCAGCTTAGGGTTCGGTAGACAGTCGAACACCGGGGAGCTGTTTTTT
- | - | TRBJ2-3 | TRBV25-1 | CASSESLLAGRTDTQYF | TGTGCCAGCAGTGAATCACTCCTCGCGGGGAGAACAGATACGCAGTATTTT
- | - | TRBJ1-2 | TRBV27 | CASSDNYGYTF | TGTGCCAGCAGTGACAACTATGGCTACACCTTC
few | - | TRBJ2-5 | TRBV2 | CASSAGLRKETQYF | TGTGCCAGCAGTGCCGGACTCCGTAAAGAGACCCAGTACTTC
- | - | TRBJ2-3 | TRBV28 | CASSSDRTEYTDTQYF | TGTGCCAGCAGTTCGGATAGGACAGAATACACAGATACGCAGTATTTT
- | - | TRBJ2-3 | TRBV4-1 | CASSPGSRKTDTQYF | TGCGCCAGCAGCCCCGGATCGAGGAAGACAGATACGCAGTATTTT
- | - | TRBJ1-2 | TRBV27 | CASSPIPQGGDYGYTF | TGTGCCAGCAGTCCCATTCCACAGGGAGGGGACTATGGCTACACCTTC
- | TRBD1 | TRBJ1-5 | TRBV12-5 | CASGTNTKTQGAGQPQHF | TGTGCTAGTGGCACGAACACGAAAACACAGGGGGCTGGACAGCCCCAGCATTTT
few | - | TRBJ2-7 | TRBV6-1 | CASRLQGSPAYEQYF | TGTGCCAGCAGGCTACAGGGATCTCCAGCCTACGAGCAGTACTTC
few | - | TRBJ1-3 | TRBV5-1 | CASSPQRAPGNTIYF | TGCGCCAGCAGCCCGCAGCGGGCCCCTGGAAACACCATATATTTT
- | - | TRBJ2-3 | TRBV5-6 | CASSLVQGTDTQYF | TGTGCCAGCAGCTTGGTACAGGGCACAGATACGCAGTATTTT
- | - | TRBJ2-2 | TRBV6-1 | CASSAARGRTGELFF | TGTGCCAGCAGTGCCGCCAGGGGTCGAACCGGGGAGCTGTTTTTT
- | TRBD1 | TRBJ1-4 | TRBV5-1 | CASSLYRQGSPTNEKLFF | TGCGCCAGCAGCCTATATCGACAGGGGAGTCCCACTAATGAAAAACTGTTTTTT
- | - | TRBJ2-7 | TRBV6-5 | CASSYSEWNEQYF | TGTGCCAGCAGTTACTCGGAGTGGAACGAGCAGTACTTC
- | TRBD1 | TRBJ1-2 | TRBV19 | CASDRGGGYTF | TGTGCCTCTGACAGGGGAGGCGGCTACACCTTC
- | - | TRBJ1-6 | TRBV15 | CATSGRPDGFSPLHF | TGTGCCACCAGCGGACGCCCGGACGGATTTTCACCCCTCCACTTT
- | - | TRBJ2-3 | TRBV29-1 | CSVNGLSSGHTDTQYF | TGCAGCGTTAACGGTTTAAGTAGCGGACACACAGATACGCAGTATTTT
- | - | TRBJ2-7 | TRBV15 | CATSRGTPSASYEQYF | TGTGCCACCAGCAGGGGGACGCCGTCTGCGTCCTACGAGCAGTACTTC
- | TRBD1 | TRBJ2-3 | TRBV7-9 | CASSFSGGRDTQYF | TGTGCCAGCAGCTTCTCAGGGGGCAGAGATACGCAGTATTTT
few | TRBD2 | TRBJ2-3 | TRBV10-2 | CASSGVAGDIQVPSTDTQYF | TGCGCCAGCAGTGGCGTAGCGGGGGACATACAAGTGCCTAGCACAGATACGCAGTATTTT
- | TRBD1 | TRBJ2-7 | TRBV28 | CASSLMRWGQGKEEQYF | TGTGCCAGCAGTTTAATGAGATGGGGACAGGGAAAGGAGGAGCAGTACTTC
- | TRBD2 | TRBJ2-3 | TRBV18 | CASSQRGDTDTQYF | TGTGCCAGCTCCCAGCGGGGGGACACAGATACGCAGTATTTT
- | - | TRBJ2-2 | TRBV2 | CASSWSGSQGHGELFF | TGTGCCAGCAGTTGGTCAGGGAGTCAAGGTCACGGGGAGCTGTTTTTT
- | TRBD1 | TRBJ1-1 | TRBV30 | CAWSGKASGTGGFMNTEAFF | TGTGCCTGGAGTGGCAAAGCCTCCGGGACAGGGGGCTTCATGAACACTGAAGCTTTCTTT
- | TRBD2 | TRBJ2-2 | TRBV6-5 | CASSSVGGANTGELFF | TGTGCCAGCAGTTCGGTCGGGGGGGCGAACACCGGGGAGCTGTTTTTT
- | TRBD1 | TRBJ1-2 | TRBV5-6 | CASSFRDRPNYGYTF | TGTGCCAGCAGCTTTCGGGACAGACCTAACTATGGCTACACCTTC
- | TRBD2 | TRBJ2-5 | TRBV19 | CASSIALSGGNPTQYF | TGTGCCAGTAGTATAGCTCTCAGCGGGGGGAACCCGACCCAGTACTTC
- | - | TRBJ2-3 | TRBV5-1 | CASAKAALKTDTQYF | TGCGCCAGCGCTAAAGCCGCCTTGAAGACAGATACGCAGTATTTT
once | - | TRBJ1-5 | TRBV6-1 | CASSELQGSSQPQHF | TGTGCCAGCAGTGAACTCCAGGGATCCAGTCAGCCCCAGCATTTT